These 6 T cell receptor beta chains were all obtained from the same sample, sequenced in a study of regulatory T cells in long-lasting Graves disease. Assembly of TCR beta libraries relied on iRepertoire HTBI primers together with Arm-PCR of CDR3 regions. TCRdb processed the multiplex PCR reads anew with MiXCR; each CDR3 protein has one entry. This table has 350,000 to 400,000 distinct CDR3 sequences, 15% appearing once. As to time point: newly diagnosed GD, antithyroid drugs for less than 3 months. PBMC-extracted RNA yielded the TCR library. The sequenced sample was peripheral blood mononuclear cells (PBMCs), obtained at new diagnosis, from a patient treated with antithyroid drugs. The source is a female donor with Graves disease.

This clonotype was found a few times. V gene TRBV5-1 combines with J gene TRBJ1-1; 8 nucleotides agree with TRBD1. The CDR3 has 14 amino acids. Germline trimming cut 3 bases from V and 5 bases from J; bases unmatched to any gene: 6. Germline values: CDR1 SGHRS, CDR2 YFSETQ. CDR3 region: CASSSQGGQTEAFF. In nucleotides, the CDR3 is TGCGCCAGCAGCTCACAGGGGGGACAAACTGAAGCTTTCTTT.

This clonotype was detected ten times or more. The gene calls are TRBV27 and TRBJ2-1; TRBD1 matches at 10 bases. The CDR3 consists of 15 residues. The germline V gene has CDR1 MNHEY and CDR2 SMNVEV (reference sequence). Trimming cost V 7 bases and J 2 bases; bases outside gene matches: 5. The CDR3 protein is CASMMDRGTYNEQFF. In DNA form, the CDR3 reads TGTGCCAGCATGATGGACAGGGGGACCTACAATGAGCAGTTCTTC.

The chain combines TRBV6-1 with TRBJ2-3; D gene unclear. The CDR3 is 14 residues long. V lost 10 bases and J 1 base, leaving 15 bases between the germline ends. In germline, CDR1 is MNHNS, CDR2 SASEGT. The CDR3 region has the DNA TGTGCCACCCAGTCCCCAGGTGGCACAGATACGCAGTATTTT. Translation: CATQSPGGTDTQYF.

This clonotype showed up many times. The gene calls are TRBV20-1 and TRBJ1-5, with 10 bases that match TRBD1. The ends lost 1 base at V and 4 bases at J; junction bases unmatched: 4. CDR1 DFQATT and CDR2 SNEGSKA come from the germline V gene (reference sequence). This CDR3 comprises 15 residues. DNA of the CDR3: TGCAGTGCTAGAGGTAGGACAGGGGGTAATCAGCCCCAGCATTTT. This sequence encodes CSARGRTGGNQPQHF.

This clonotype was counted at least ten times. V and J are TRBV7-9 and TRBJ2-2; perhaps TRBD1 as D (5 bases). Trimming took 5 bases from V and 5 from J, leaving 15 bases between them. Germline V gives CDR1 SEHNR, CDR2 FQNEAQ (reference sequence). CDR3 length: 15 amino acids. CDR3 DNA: TGTGCCAGCAGCCCGCAGAAGGGGTGGACCGGGGAGCTGTTTTTT. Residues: CASSPQKGWTGELFF.

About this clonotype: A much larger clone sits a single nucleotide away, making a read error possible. CDR3 nucleotide sequence: TGTTCCAGCAGTGGGGCAGGAGGTAACACCGGGGAGCTGTTTTTT. It codes for CSSSGAGGNTGELFF. The V gene is TRBV10-3, the J gene TRBJ2-2; D tentatively reads TRBD1 or TRBD2 (5 bases each). The CDR3 runs to 15 residues. Germline V gives CDR1 ENHRY, CDR2 SYGVKD.